This T cell receptor (beta chain) was sequenced for a study of T cell responses to AZD1222 COVID-19 vaccine. Study-wide findings and caveats: Spike-spanning, vaccine-associated CD4 TCRs were dominant at 160-218 and 743-854. Samples come after the peak T cell response, not at day 14. The donor group comprised mostly white British people and more females; the analysis possibly underestimated clonal diversity.

A remark on this clone: Its antigen is currently unknown.

Profiled with immunoSEQ multiplex PCR; TCRdb holds only in-frame clones, not every one. The repertoire holds under 35,000 clones, with 80% to 90% as singletons. Germline CDR1 is SGDLS and CDR2 is YYNGEE. Germline trimming cut 3 bases from V and 4 bases from J; bases unmatched to any gene: 7. The CDR3 runs to 15 residues. This specimen was peripheral blood, taken 28 days after the second AZD1222 dose. The chain carries TRBV9 and TRBJ2-3; 8 nucleotides match TRBD2. This clonotype originated in an adult who received the AZD1222 COVID-19 vaccine. CDR3 in amino acids: CASSERAGESDTQYF. Here the CDR3 DNA reads TGTGCCAGCAGCGAGCGAGCGGGAGAGTCAGATACGCAGTATTTT.